The present TCR beta chain was sequenced within a study of T cell responses to AZD1222 COVID-19 vaccine. General study points: Clonal diversity was possibly underestimated, and the donors were mostly white British, with more females. Spike was spanned by vaccine-associated CD4 TCRs, with dominance at 160-218 and 743-854. As reported, nearly half of all spike-specific TCRs target variant regions that are unmutated. Every sample of the repertoires postdated the peak T cell response.

Trimming removed 3 bases at V and 3 bases at J, with 12 bases between. From germline, CDR1 is KGHSH and CDR2 LQKENI. The CDR3 loop spans 15 amino acids. Measured with immunoSEQ multiplex PCR; TCRdb has only the in-frame clones, and not every one. The sample yields fewer than 180,000 clones, approximately 92% seen once. As for this clone: What it recognizes is unknown.

V is TRBV18 and J is TRBJ1-5; no clear D. This material consisted of peripheral blood, taken 28 days after the second AZD1222 dose. This clonotype was obtained from an adult who received the AZD1222 COVID-19 vaccine. DNA of the CDR3: TGTGCCAGCTCACCCTCTGGTACTTTCAATCAGCCCCAGCATTTT. Protein: CASSPSGTFNQPQHF.